This T cell receptor beta chain came from a study of T-cell reconstitution after alpha-beta-depleted transplantation in children. The trim removed 0 bases at V and 4 bases at J, leaving 5 bases unmatched. The germline gives CDR1 SEHNR, CDR2 FQNEAQ (reference sequence). CDR3 length equals 16 residues. This clonotype was seen a few times. Unique molecular identifiers were incorporated when the TCRbeta library was constructed. Using its own MiXCR run on the PCR reads, TCRdb lists one record per CDR3 protein. This table holds 500,000 to 600,000 distinct CDR3 sequences, approximately 20% found once. The chain uses TRBV7-9 and TRBJ1-3, with 8 bases matching TRBD1. The specimen was PBMCs from the stem cell graft donor, collected from the stem cell graft. The clonotype was recovered from a human donor who donated a stem cell graft to a child with acute lymphoblastic leukemia. CDR3 DNA: TGTGCCAGCAGCTTAGCAAAGACAGGGGTCGGAAACACCATATATTTT. Translated: CASSLAKTGVGNTIYF.